A selection of T cell receptor beta chains follows, all from one sample in a study of T-cell memory formation after mild COVID-19. TCRdb re-called the 5' RACE reads with MiXCR, one entry per CDR3 protein. The table lists 450,000 or so distinct CDR3 sequences, more than 20% of them singletons. The sequenced material came from PBMCs or a T cell subset sorted from them (not recorded which). The receptors come from an adult woman who had mild COVID-19 (a few samples of this study predate the infection). Cell type and time point are not known. Each CDR3 is given with its conserved first and last residue. A D gene is named only where the DNA matches it firmly. The size of a clone is reported for some rows only, either as once, few or many, or as a class for expanded clones.

J gene: TRBJ2-3
D gene: .
V gene: TRBV2
clone size: few
CDR3 protein: CAREGRTLSTDTQYF
CDR3 DNA: TGTGCCAGGGAGGGAAGGACCCTTAGCACAGATACGCAGTATTTT

J gene: TRBJ2-2
D gene: .
V gene: TRBV6-2/TRBV6-3
clone size: few
CDR3 protein: CASSYWAQTGELFF
CDR3 DNA: TGTGCCAGCAGTTACTGGGCTCAGACCGGGGAGCTGTTTTTT

J gene: TRBJ2-3
D gene: TRBD1
V gene: TRBV20-1
clone size: few
CDR3 protein: CSARDRGTGEFTQYF
CDR3 DNA: TGCAGTGCTAGAGATCGGGGGACAGGGGAATTTACGCAGTATTTT

J gene: TRBJ2-1
D gene: TRBD2
V gene: TRBV7-2
clone size: many
CDR3 protein: CASSRRAGGPPEQFF
CDR3 DNA: TGTGCCAGCAGCCGTCGGGCGGGAGGGCCTCCTGAGCAGTTCTTC

J gene: TRBJ2-1
D gene: .
V gene: TRBV30
clone size: few
CDR3 protein: CAWSRESSYNEQFF
CDR3 DNA: TGTGCCTGGAGCCGGGAAAGCTCCTACAATGAGCAGTTCTTC

J gene: TRBJ2-5
D gene: TRBD2
V gene: TRBV3-1
clone size: once
CDR3 protein: CASSQGGGASETQYF
CDR3 DNA: TGTGCCAGCAGCCAAGGCGGGGGGGCTTCGGAGACCCAGTACTTC

J gene: TRBJ2-6
D gene: .
V gene: TRBV27
clone size: .
CDR3 protein: CASIPEQSSSGANVLTF
CDR3 DNA: TGTGCCAGCATCCCGGAACAGTCGTCCTCTGGGGCCAACGTCCTGACTTTC

J gene: TRBJ1-3
D gene: .
V gene: TRBV5-1
clone size: few
CDR3 protein: CASSLDPAIFGNTIYF
CDR3 DNA: TGCGCCAGCAGCTTGGACCCGGCTATCTTTGGAAACACCATATATTTT

J gene: TRBJ2-5
D gene: .
V gene: TRBV6-5
clone size: .
CDR3 protein: CASSGNNQETQYF
CDR3 DNA: TGTGCCAGCAGTGGCAACAACCAAGAGACCCAGTACTTC

J gene: TRBJ2-7
D gene: .
V gene: TRBV7-6
clone size: once
CDR3 protein: CASSLASASNYEQYF
CDR3 DNA: TGTGCCAGCAGCTTAGCTTCGGCAAGTAACTACGAGCAGTACTTC